Below are 16 T cell receptor beta chains sequenced from a single sample in a study of shared clonotypes between healthy human individuals. The protocol was immunoSEQ multiplex PCR, while the TCRdb copy is restricted to in-frame clones and leaves out a portion. The profile shows over a million clones, roughly 98% of them singletons. Sequenced material: naive CD4+ T cells sorted from blood. Documented subset: CD45RA+ positively selected. The source is a man aged 25-40 years in good health.

The chain links TRBV19 to TRBJ1-1; D gene ambiguous. V shed 3 bases and J shed 3 bases, with 14 bases lying between them. This CDR3 comprises 15 residues. Germline V gives CDR1 LNHDA, CDR2 SQIVND (reference sequence). CDR3 loop: CASSISSVFYTEAFF. CDR3 in DNA: TGTGCCAGTAGTATTAGTAGCGTATTCTACACTGAAGCTTTCTTT.

This clone came up once. The V gene is TRBV11-2, the J gene TRBJ2-7; 8 bases line up with TRBD1. Germline trimming cut 5 bases from V and 3 bases from J; bases unmatched to any gene: 9. Germline V lookup: CDR1 SGHAT, CDR2 FQNNGV. This CDR3 is built from 15 residues. The CDR3 nucleotides read TGTGCCAGCAGCCCTTACAGGGGGTCCCACTACGAGCAGTACTTC. Its translation: CASSPYRGSHYEQYF.

V gene TRBV27 combines with J gene TRBJ1-5; no reliable D call. V lost 6 bases and J lost 2, with 11 bases in between. Germline V lookup: CDR1 MNHEY, CDR2 SMNVEV (reference sequence). This CDR3 has 14 amino acids. In DNA, the CDR3 is TGTGCCAGCAGAGTGGCGGGTCGCAATCAGCCCCAGCATTTT. Its protein product is CASRVAGRNQPQHF.

The chain couples TRBV19 to TRBJ1-1; 8 bases agree with TRBD1. The V gene's germline CDR1 is LNHDA and CDR2 SQIVND (reference sequence). This CDR3 has 13 residues. The V segment lost 5 bases and the J segment 6 bases; nucleotides outside the gene matches: 5. The DNA for the CDR3 is TGTGCCAGTAGTGCCAGGGGGCTTGCTGAAGCTTTCTTT. Translation gives CASSARGLAEAFF.

The chain couples TRBV15 to TRBJ2-7; TRBD2 aligns across 7 bases. CDR3 length: 12 amino acids. Germline assignment: CDR1 LNHNV and CDR2 YYDKDF (reference sequence). V lost 0 bases, J lost 12 bases, and 5 bases stayed unmatched. The CDR3 here is CATSRDKGLMYF. The DNA for the CDR3 is TGTGCCACCAGCAGAGATAAGGGACTAATGTACTTC. Filled out from reference TRBV15 and TRBJ2-7, the complete variable domain reads DAMVIQNPRYQVTQFGKPVTLSCSQTLNHNVMYWYQQKSSQAPKLLFHYYDKDFNNEADTPDNFQSRRPNTSFCFLDIRSPGLGDTAMYLCATSRDKGLMYFGPGTRLTVT.

The CDR3 sequence is CASSVQGAGQYF. The CDR3, as DNA: TGTGCCAGCTCCGTCCAGGGGGCCGGGCAGTATTTT. The gene calls are TRBV7-2 and TRBJ2-3, with TRBD1 matching 8 bases. Trimming cost V 8 bases and J 11 bases; bases outside gene matches: 9. The CDR3 runs 12 residues. CDR1 is SGHTA and CDR2 is FQGNSA in the germline V gene.

This chain joins TRBV10-3 and TRBJ2-5, with 10 bases matching TRBD1. The germline gives CDR1 ENHRY, CDR2 SYGVKD. With V trimmed by 4 bases and J by 5 bases, 4 bases remained unmatched. The CDR3 sequence is 14 residues long. The CDR3 here is CAISVGTGVETQYF. In DNA, the CDR3 is TGTGCCATCAGTGTCGGGACAGGGGTGGAGACCCAGTACTTC.

This CDR3 is CASSQPPSGTEAFF. For the CDR3, the DNA is TGTGCCAGCAGTCAACCCCCCTCAGGCACTGAAGCTTTCTTT. The chain links TRBV4-2 to TRBJ1-1; D gene unclear. V lost 6 bases, J lost 4 bases, and 15 bases lay in between. The CDR3 is 14 amino acids. Germline-derived CDR1 and CDR2 are LGHNA and YNFKEQ.

This clone has a single count. The V and J genes are TRBV19 and TRBJ2-5; D is unclear. Looked up from germline, CDR1 is LNHDA and CDR2 is SQIVND (reference sequence). This CDR3 has 14 residues. V gave up 6 bases and J gave up 2 bases, with 13 bases separating them. In DNA, the CDR3 is TGTGCCAGTAGCCCTACTAAGAGTCAAGAGACCCAGTACTTC. It codes for CASSPTKSQETQYF.

V and J are TRBV5-6 and TRBJ1-6; a possible D gene is TRBD1 (5 bases). The CDR3 contains 15 residues. The germline V gene encodes CDR1 SGHDT and CDR2 YYEEEE. V lost 4 bases and J 9 bases, leaving 17 bases between the germline ends. The CDR3 reads CASSATRLGGSPLHF. The CDR3 nucleotides are TGTGCCAGCAGCGCTACACGGCTTGGGGGTTCACCCCTCCACTTT.

The V and J genes are TRBV7-6 and TRBJ2-3, with D possibly being TRBD1 (5 bases). The V and J ends lost 1 base and 1 base respectively, with 18 bases between them. Looked up from germline, CDR1 is SGHVS and CDR2 is FNYEAQ. This CDR3 is 18 amino acids long. The CDR3 nucleotides read TGTGCCAGCAGCTTAGGGGTATCGTCCCAGGGTGGCACAGATACGCAGTATTTT. This encodes CASSLGVSSQGGTDTQYF.

V and J are TRBV19 and TRBJ2-3; D possibly corresponds to TRBD2 (6 bases). Trimming removed 7 bases from V and 0 bases from J, with 11 bases in between. The germline V gene encodes CDR1 LNHDA and CDR2 SQIVND (reference sequence). The CDR3 covers 14 residues. The CDR3 DNA reads as TGTGCCAGTAAGGAGGGTTCGAGCACAGATACGCAGTATTTT. This encodes CASKEGSSTDTQYF.

The rearrangement links TRBV7-9 to TRBJ2-1; 9 nucleotides line up with TRBD2. Per germline, CDR1 SEHNR and CDR2 FQNEAQ (reference sequence). The CDR3 runs 14 residues. V trimming: 5 bases; J trimming: 6 bases; junction bases outside the gene matches: 5. This chain's CDR3 is CASSPRTSANEQFF. The CDR3 coding sequence is TGTGCCAGCAGCCCCCGGACTAGCGCCAATGAGCAGTTCTTC. Full variable domain (remainder filled in from reference TRBV7-9 and TRBJ2-1): DTGVSQNPRHKITKRGQNVTFRCDPISEHNRLYWYRQTLGQGPEFLTYFQNEAQLEKSRLLSDRFSAERPKGSFSTLEIQRTEQGDSAMYLCASSPRTSANEQFFGPGTRLTVL.

This chain uses TRBV6-5 with TRBJ2-7; D is ambiguous. Between the trimmed V and J ends, which lost 2 bases and 0 bases, there was a span of 14 bases. The CDR3 spans 16 residues. The germline V gene encodes CDR1 MNHEY and CDR2 SVGAGI. The CDR3: CASSYLTGRASYEQYF. CDR3 coding DNA: TGTGCCAGCAGTTACCTTACTGGCCGGGCCTCCTACGAGCAGTACTTC.

The chain combines TRBV2 with TRBJ2-7, with 14 bases identical to TRBD2. CDR1 is SNHLY and CDR2 is FYNNEI in the germline V gene. V trimming: 7 bases; J trimming: 4 bases; junction bases outside the gene matches: 12. This CDR3 contains 17 residues. CDR3 bases: TGTGCCAGCAAAGGTGGGACTAGCGGGGGAAATTTATACGAGCAGTACTTC. It encodes CASKGGTSGGNLYEQYF.

The CDR3 nucleotides read TGTGCCAGCAGTCCCCAATTGGGCGGCGGGAGGGTTCCAGATACGCAGTATTTT. Protein sequence: CASSPQLGGGRVPDTQYF. V gene TRBV27 combines with J gene TRBJ2-3, with 9 nucleotides matching TRBD2. V shed 5 bases and J 4 bases; nucleotides not matched to a gene: 16. Germline V gene lookup returns CDR1 MNHEY and CDR2 SMNVEV (reference sequence). This CDR3 comprises 18 residues.